These T cell receptor beta chains were read from a single sample in a study of cytomegalovirus exposure and HLA in healthy donors. Assay used: immunoSEQ multiplex PCR; TCRdb lists only in-frame clones, some missing. The sample has 150,000 or so clones; around 88% are singletons. The sequenced sample was PBMCs. The source is a man between 18 and 29 years old in good health and CMV-seropositive. The CDR3 runs from the conserved cysteine through the conserved F or W. D genes are given only for firm matches. Clone size is given for some rows only: seen once, a few or many times, or a class if the clone is expanded.

TRBV25-1,-,TRBJ1-4,-,TGTGCCAGCACCAGGGGTGCAACTAATGAAAAACTGTTTTTT,CASTRGATNEKLFF
TRBV6-5,-,TRBJ2-1,-,TGTGCCAGCAGCCCCGGACAGTTTAACAATGAGCAGTTCTTC,CASSPGQFNNEQFF
TRBV7-6,-,TRBJ2-7,TRBD2,TGTGCCAGCAGCCCCGCGGGGGGACTAGCTGCCACCTACGAGCAGTACTTC,CASSPAGGLAATYEQYF
TRBV10-3,-,TRBJ2-7,TRBD1,TGTGCCATCAGTGGGACAGGGGGCGAGCAGTACTTC,CAISGTGGEQYF
TRBV14,-,TRBJ2-4,TRBD2,TGTGCCAGCAGCCCTATAGCGGGGGGGCATAAAAACATTCAGTACTTC,CASSPIAGGHKNIQYF
TRBV5-4,-,TRBJ1-4,-,TGTGCCAGCAGGGACACCCCAACTAATGAAAAACTGTTTTTT,CASRDTPTNEKLFF
TRBV7-2,-,TRBJ2-3,-,TGTGCCAGCAGCCTGAGCACAGATACGCAGTATTTT,CASSLSTDTQYF
TRBV7-8,-,TRBJ2-7,TRBD2,TGTGCCAGCAGCTTAGCAGGACTAGCTGCGTCGGAGCAGTACTTC,CASSLAGLAASEQYF
TRBV27,-,TRBJ2-7,TRBD1,TGTGCCAGCAAAAACACCGGGACAGTTCCATACGAGCAGTACTTC,CASKNTGTVPYEQYF
TRBV19,-,TRBJ2-2,-,TGTGCCAGCGACAGACTGAACACCGGGGAGCTGTTTTTT,CASDRLNTGELFF
TRBV6-6,-,TRBJ1-4,TRBD1,TGTGCCAGCAGTCCTCGACAGGGGTTTGATGAAAAACTGTTTTTT,CASSPRQGFDEKLFF
TRBV6-1,-,TRBJ1-2,-,TGTGCCAGCAGAAATGGGGAGCTCGGTAACTATGGCTACACCTTC,CASRNGELGNYGYTF
TRBV10-1,many,TRBJ1-2,-,TGCGCCAGCAGAACAGAAGGACAGCCCTACACCTTC,CASRTEGQPYTF
TRBV4-3,-,TRBJ1-2,TRBD1,TGCGCCAGCAGCCAAAAAGCGACAGGGTCCGGCTATGGCTACACCTTC,CASSQKATGSGYGYTF
TRBV30,-,TRBJ2-1,-,TGTGCCTGGAGTCCCCCGACAGGGAGGCACAATGAGCAGTTCTTC,CAWSPPTGRHNEQFF
TRBV6-1,-,TRBJ2-3,TRBD1,TGTGCCAGCAGTTCGGACAGGGGCACAGATACGCAGTATTTT,CASSSDRGTDTQYF
TRBV5-5,once,TRBJ1-5,-,TGTGCCAGCTCGACTATTAGGGATAGCAATCAGCCCCAGCATTTT,CASSTIRDSNQPQHF
TRBV5-4,-,TRBJ2-3,-,TGTGCCAGCAGCCAGAACAGGTGGGGGGACACAGATACGCAGTATTTT,CASSQNRWGDTDTQYF
TRBV28,-,TRBJ1-1,TRBD1,TGTGCCAGCACCCGGGAGGGGGCCAACATTAACACTGAAGCTTTCTTT,CASTREGANINTEAFF
TRBV27,-,TRBJ2-7,TRBD1,TGTGCCAGCAGTTCAAGGACAGGGCCCTCCTACGAGCAGTACTTC,CASSSRTGPSYEQYF
TRBV18,-,TRBJ2-3,TRBD1,TGTGCCAGCTCACCCGGGACAGGGATGGGGACAGATACGCAGTATTTT,CASSPGTGMGTDTQYF